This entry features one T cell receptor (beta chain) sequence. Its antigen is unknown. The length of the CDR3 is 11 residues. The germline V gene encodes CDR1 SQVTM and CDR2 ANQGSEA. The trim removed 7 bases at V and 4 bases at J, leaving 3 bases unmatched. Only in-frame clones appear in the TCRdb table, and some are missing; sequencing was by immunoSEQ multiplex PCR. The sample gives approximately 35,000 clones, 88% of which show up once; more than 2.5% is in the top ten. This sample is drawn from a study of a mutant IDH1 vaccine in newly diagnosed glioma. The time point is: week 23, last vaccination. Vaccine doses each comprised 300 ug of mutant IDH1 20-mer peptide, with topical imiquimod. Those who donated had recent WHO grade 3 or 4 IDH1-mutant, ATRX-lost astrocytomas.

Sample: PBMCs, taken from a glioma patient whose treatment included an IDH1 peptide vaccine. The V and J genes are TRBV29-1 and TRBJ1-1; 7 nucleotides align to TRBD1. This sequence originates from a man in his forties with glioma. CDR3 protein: CSGHRGTEAFF. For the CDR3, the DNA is TGCAGCGGTCACAGGGGCACTGAAGCTTTCTTT. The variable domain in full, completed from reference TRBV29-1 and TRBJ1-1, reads SAVISQKPSRDICQRGTSLTIQCQVDSQVTMMFWYRQQPGQSLTLIATANQGSEATYESGFVIDKFPISRPNLTFSTLTVSNMSPEDSSIYLCSGHRGTEAFFGQGTRLTVV.